This TCR beta chain was profiled in a study of blood T cell repertoires in COVID-19. Background on the study: Sample material is recorded as cDNA or gDNA derived from T cells, B-cell-depleted T cells, or PBMCs.

The protocol was immunoSEQ multiplex PCR, while the TCRdb copy is restricted to in-frame clones and leaves out a portion. Here the sample spans hundreds of thousands of clones, over 75% being singletons. Per the germline V gene, CDR1 is GTSNPN and CDR2 is SVGIG (reference sequence). J lost 2 bases, V lost 7 bases, and 5 bases had no gene match. The CDR3 loop spans 13 amino acids. This chain links TRBV30 with TRBJ2-7; 10 nucleotides align to TRBD2. This TCR was sampled from a woman aged 55-70 years with acute or convalescent COVID-19. Sequenced sample: peripheral blood. The CDR3 region is CAYSGRRTYEQYF. The CDR3, as DNA: TGTGCCTATAGCGGGAGGCGTACCTACGAGCAGTACTTC.